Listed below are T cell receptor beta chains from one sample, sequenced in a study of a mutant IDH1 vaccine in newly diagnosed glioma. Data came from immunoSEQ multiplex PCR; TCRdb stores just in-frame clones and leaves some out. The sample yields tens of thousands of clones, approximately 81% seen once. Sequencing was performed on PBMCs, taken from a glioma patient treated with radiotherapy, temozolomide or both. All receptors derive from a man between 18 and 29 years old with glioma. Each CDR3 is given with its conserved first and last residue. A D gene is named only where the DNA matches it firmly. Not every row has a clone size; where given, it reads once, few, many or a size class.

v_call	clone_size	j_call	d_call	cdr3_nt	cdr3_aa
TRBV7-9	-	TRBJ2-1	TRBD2	TGTGCCAGCAGTTTAGGGACTAGCGCATACAATGAGCAGTTCTTC	CASSLGTSAYNEQFF
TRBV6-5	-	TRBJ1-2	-	TGTGCCAGCAGTTTTTTGATTAGGGGGAGCTATGGCTACACCTTC	CASSFLIRGSYGYTF
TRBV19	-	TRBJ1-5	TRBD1	TGTGCCAGCCACAGGGGAAGCAATCAGCCCCAGCATTTT	CASHRGSNQPQHF
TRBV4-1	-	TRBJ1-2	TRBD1	TGCGCCAGCAGACCGGACAGGGGATTTAACTATGGCTACACCTTC	CASRPDRGFNYGYTF
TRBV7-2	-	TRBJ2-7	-	TGTGCCAGCACCGCGGACTACGAGCAGTACTTC	CASTADYEQYF
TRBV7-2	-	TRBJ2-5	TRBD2	TGTGCCAGCAGCTTAGCGGGGCGGGGGGGCCGAGAGACCCAGTACTTC	CASSLAGRGGRETQYF
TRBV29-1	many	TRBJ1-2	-	TGCAGCGTAGAAGGGTATGGCTACACCTTC	CSVEGYGYTF
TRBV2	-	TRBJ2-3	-	TGTGCCAGCAGTGACGGACTCAGCACAGATACGCAGTATTTT	CASSDGLSTDTQYF
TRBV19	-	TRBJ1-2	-	TGTGCCAGTAGTATTACAGATAACTATGGCTACACCTTC	CASSITDNYGYTF
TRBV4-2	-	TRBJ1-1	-	TGTGCCAGCAGCCAAGATTGGGGGGCTCGAGACACTGAAGCTTTCTTT	CASSQDWGARDTEAFF
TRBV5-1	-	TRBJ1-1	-	TGCGCCAGCAGTAACAGGGCTTGGGAGGACACTGAAGCTTTCTTT	CASSNRAWEDTEAFF
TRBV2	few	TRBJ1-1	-	TGTGCCAGCAGTCCTCGTGGGGGTAAGCCTGAAGCTTTCTTT	CASSPRGGKPEAFF
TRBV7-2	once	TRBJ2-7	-	TGTGCCAGCAGCTTAAGTTGGCAGGCCGCCTACGAGCAGTACTTC	CASSLSWQAAYEQYF
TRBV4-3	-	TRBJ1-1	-	TGCGCCAGCAGCCAATCCGTGGAGGGGGTTGGGAACACTGAAGCTTTCTTT	CASSQSVEGVGNTEAFF
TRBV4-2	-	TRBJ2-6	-	TGTGCCAGCAGCCAAGACCCCGAGGGGGGGGCCAACGTCCTGACTTTC	CASSQDPEGGANVLTF
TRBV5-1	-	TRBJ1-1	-	TGCGCCAGCAGCTTGGTCGCAGGCTCCACTGAAGCTTTCTTT	CASSLVAGSTEAFF
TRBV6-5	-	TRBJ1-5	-	TGTGCCAGCAGTTACGAAGGGGGGGGTAATCAGCCCCAGCATTTT	CASSYEGGGNQPQHF
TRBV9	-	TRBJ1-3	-	TGTGCCAGCAGCGTAGAAGGGTCTGGAAACACCATATATTTT	CASSVEGSGNTIYF
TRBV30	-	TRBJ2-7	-	TGTGCCTGGAGCCATCGGGACTTCTACGAGCAGTACTTC	CAWSHRDFYEQYF
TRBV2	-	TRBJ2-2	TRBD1	TGTGCCAGCAGTTGGGACAGGGTTAACACCGGGGAGCTGTTTTTT	CASSWDRVNTGELFF
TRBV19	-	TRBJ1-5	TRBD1	TGTGCCAGTAGTCCCGACAGGGGGAGTTGGGAACAGCCCCAGCATTTT	CASSPDRGSWEQPQHF
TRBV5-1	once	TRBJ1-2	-	TGCGCCAGCAGCTTGGACCCGCAGGGGTATGGCTACACCTTC	CASSLDPQGYGYTF
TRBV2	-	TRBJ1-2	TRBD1	TGTGCCACTCGGACAGGGAGGTTCTATGGCTACACCTTC	CATRTGRFYGYTF
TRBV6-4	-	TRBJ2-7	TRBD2	TGTGCCAGCAGCGCACTAGCGGGGGGGACCTACGAGCAGTACTTC	CASSALAGGTYEQYF
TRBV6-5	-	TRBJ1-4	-	TGTGCCAGCAGTTATAACCAGGGCGGAAATGAAAAACTGTTTTTT	CASSYNQGGNEKLFF
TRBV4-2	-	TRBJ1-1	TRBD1	TGTGCCAGCAGCCAACGTACAGGGGGACAGAACACTGAAGCTTTCTTT	CASSQRTGGQNTEAFF
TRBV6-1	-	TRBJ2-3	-	TGTGCCAGCAGTACCGTAGGGACCACAGATACGCAGTATTTT	CASSTVGTTDTQYF
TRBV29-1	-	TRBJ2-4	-	TGCAGCGCAGCCGGGACCGACATTCAGTACTTC	CSAAGTDIQYF
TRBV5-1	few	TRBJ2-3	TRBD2	TGCGCCAGCAGCTTGGGTCTAGCGGGGGTGAGGGGAGATACGCAGTATTTT	CASSLGLAGVRGDTQYF
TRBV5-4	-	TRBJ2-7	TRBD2	TGTGCCAGCAGCTTAGCGGGAGTATCAGATGAGCAGTACTTC	CASSLAGVSDEQYF
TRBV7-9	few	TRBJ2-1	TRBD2	TGTGCCAGCAGCTTGGGGCGGGGGGGCTACAATGAGCAGTTCTTC	CASSLGRGGYNEQFF
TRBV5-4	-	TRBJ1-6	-	TGTGCCAGCAGCTTAGGTTTATCACCCCTCCACTTT	CASSLGLSPLHF
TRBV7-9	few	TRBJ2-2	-	TGTGCCGGCTCCGCGGGGTTCACCGGGGAGCTGTTTTTT	CAGSAGFTGELFF
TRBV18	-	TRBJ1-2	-	TGTGCCAGCTCACCTGGGCGGGGTGGACATGGCTACACCTTC	CASSPGRGGHGYTF
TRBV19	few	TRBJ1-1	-	TGTGCCAGTAGTATAGGAGGAAACACTGAAGCTTTCTTT	CASSIGGNTEAFF
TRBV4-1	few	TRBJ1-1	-	TGCGCCAGCAGCCAAGAGATGGTCGACGGTACTGAAGCTTTCTTT	CASSQEMVDGTEAFF
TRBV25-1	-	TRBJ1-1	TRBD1	TGTGCCAGCAGTGACCCCGGGACAGGTAACACTGAAGCTTTCTTT	CASSDPGTGNTEAFF
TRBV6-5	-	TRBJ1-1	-	TGTGCCAGCAGTTCCACACGCAACACTGAAGCTTTCTTT	CASSSTRNTEAFF
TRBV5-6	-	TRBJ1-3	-	TGTGCCAGCAGCTTGTTGACGGCACCTGGAAACACCATATATTTT	CASSLLTAPGNTIYF
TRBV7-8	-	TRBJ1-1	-	TGTGCCAGCAGCCCTACGGACAGATTGAACACTGAAGCTTTCTTT	CASSPTDRLNTEAFF
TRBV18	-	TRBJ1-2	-	TGTGCCAGCTCACCACGGCCGTTAAAAGACTCTAACTATGGCTACACCTTC	CASSPRPLKDSNYGYTF
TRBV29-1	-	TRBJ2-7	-	TGCAGCGTCGATGATGCGGTCCACGAGCAGTACTTC	CSVDDAVHEQYF
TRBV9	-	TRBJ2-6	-	TGTGCCAGCAGCACCCGAACGGGACACAGATCGACTGGGGCCAACGTCCTGACTTTC	CASSTRTGHRSTGANVLTF
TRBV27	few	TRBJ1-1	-	TGTGCCAGCAGTCGGACGGCCGGAGGGCAGCGGACTGAAGCTTTCTTT	CASSRTAGGQRTEAFF
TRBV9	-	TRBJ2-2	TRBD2	TGTGCCAGCAGCGCGACTAGCGGGAGTACGACCGGGGAGCTGTTTTTT	CASSATSGSTTGELFF